This T cell receptor (beta chain) was recovered during a study of cytomegalovirus exposure and HLA in healthy donors. Findings and caveats of the study: Despite most TCR sequences being rare, some public TCRs occurred in many donors. The study listed roughly 150 cytomegalovirus-associated TCR beta chains. Reported results showed that the classifier diagnosed cytomegalovirus status with high specificity and sensitivity. Subsequent analysis found a tendency for first-cohort TCR clusters to co-occur within the 90 to 150 validation repertoires.

The method was immunoSEQ multiplex PCR; TCRdb's version includes in-frame clones alone and lacks a portion of them. The sample lists 120,000 to 150,000 clones; around 90% were seen once. Turning to this clone: Its matching antigen is unknown.

CDR3 length: 14 amino acids. V was trimmed by 4 bases and J by 0 bases, leaving 11 bases between them. The sequence came from a woman under 30 in good health and CMV-seropositive. Sequencing was carried out using PBMCs. This chain links TRBV5-3 with TRBJ2-7; D remains ambiguous. TRBV5-3 is known as an ORF, though its function is uncertain. CDR3 in amino acids: CARSLTSSSYEQYF. As DNA, the CDR3 is TGTGCCAGAAGCCTTACGTCTAGCTCCTACGAGCAGTACTTC.